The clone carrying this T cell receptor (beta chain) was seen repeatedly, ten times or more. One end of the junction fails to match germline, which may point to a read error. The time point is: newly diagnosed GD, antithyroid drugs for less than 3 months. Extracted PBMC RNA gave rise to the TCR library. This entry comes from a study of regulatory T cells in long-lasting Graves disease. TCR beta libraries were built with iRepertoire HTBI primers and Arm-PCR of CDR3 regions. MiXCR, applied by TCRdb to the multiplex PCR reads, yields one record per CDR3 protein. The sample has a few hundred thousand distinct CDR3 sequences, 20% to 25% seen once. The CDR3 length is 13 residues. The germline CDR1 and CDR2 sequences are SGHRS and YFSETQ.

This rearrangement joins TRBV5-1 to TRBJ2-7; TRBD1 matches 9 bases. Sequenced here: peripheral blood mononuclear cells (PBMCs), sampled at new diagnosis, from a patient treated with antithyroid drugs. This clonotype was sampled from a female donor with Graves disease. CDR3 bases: TGTGCCAGCAGCTTAGGACAGGGGCACGAGCAGTACTTC. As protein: CASSLGQGHEQYF.